Following are 26 T cell receptor beta chains from one sample sequenced in a study of monozygotic twins with inflammatory bowel disease. TCRdb reanalyzed the 5' RACE reads and collapses them to one entry per CDR3 protein, without DNA. The specimen's table records about 110,000 distinct CDR3 sequences. Sequenced: blood. The receptors come from a human donor with ulcerative colitis or Crohn's disease, or a healthy co-twin of an affected twin (not recorded which).

The chain employs TRBV20-1 and TRBJ2-1. Germline values: CDR1 DFQATT, CDR2 SNEGSKA (reference sequence). The CDR3 length is 14 residues. The CDR3 is CSAVSSSAGNEQFF.

V usage is TRBV25-1 and J usage is TRBJ2-1. CDR3 length: 16 residues. CDR1 MGHDK and CDR2 SYGVNS come from the germline V gene. The CDR3 sequence is CASRGRQGGLLNEQFF.

This sequence joins TRBV19 and TRBJ2-6; TCRdb calls TRBD1, which cannot be checked without DNA. CDR1 and CDR2 from the germline V gene are LNHDA and SQIVND (reference sequence). CDR3 length: 17 amino acids. This CDR3 is CASSMDPGEAGANVLTF. The full variable domain, its missing parts supplied by reference TRBV19 and TRBJ2-6, is DGGITQSPKYLFRKEGQNVTLSCEQNLNHDAMYWYRQDPGQGLRLIYYSQIVNDFQKGDIAEGYSVSREKKESFPLTVTSAQKNPTAFYLCASSMDPGEAGANVLTFGAGSRLTVL.

V usage is TRBV25-1 and J usage is TRBJ2-5; no DNA is available, so the TRBD1 call from TCRdb remains unchecked. This CDR3 is built from 14 residues. Germline CDR1 MGHDK, CDR2 SYGVNS. CDR3 in amino acids: CASSEFNGKETQYF.

V usage is TRBV2 and J usage is TRBJ1-5. Germline V gene data show CDR1 as SNHLY and CDR2 as FYNNEI. This CDR3 comprises 13 residues. CDR3 residues: CASSEESNQPQHF.

The rearrangement uses TRBV4-1 and TRBJ2-4; TCRdb's D gene call, TRBD2, goes unchecked for lack of DNA. Per germline, CDR1 MGHRA and CDR2 YSYEKL. The CDR3 is 18 residues long. CDR3 protein: CAPEGASGGVYPVNIQYF.

The chain recombines TRBV7-3 with TRBJ2-7; TCRdb's D call of TRBD2 is untestable without DNA. This CDR3 contains 15 residues. The germline gives CDR1 SGHTA, CDR2 FQGTGA. The CDR3 loop is CANSITSGGTYEQYF.

The chain employs TRBV20-1 and TRBJ2-3; the D call of TRBD1 rests on TCRdb alone, since no DNA is present to check it. The CDR3 consists of 16 residues. From germline, CDR1 is DFQATT and CDR2 SNEGSKA (reference sequence). This CDR3 reads CSSLPAPSLSTDTQYF.

The chain uses TRBV27 and TRBJ2-7; the TRBD1 assignment by TCRdb is unverifiable without DNA. CDR1 is MNHEY and CDR2 is SMNVEV in the germline V gene (reference sequence). The CDR3 is 15 amino acids. The CDR3 sequence is CASSKTGGARYEQYF.

The chain couples TRBV5-1 to TRBJ2-1; TCRdb indicates TRBD1, and absent DNA this call remains unverified. The CDR3 has 15 amino acids. The germline V gene has CDR1 SGHRS and CDR2 YFSETQ. CDR3 residues: CASSLGQGTYNEQFF.

V gene TRBV28 combines with J gene TRBJ2-6; TCRdb lists TRBD2, though no DNA is available to test this call. The germline CDR1 and CDR2 sequences are MDHEN and SYDVKM. The CDR3 consists of 15 residues. CDR3 sequence reads: CASSPWESGANVLTF.

This chain joins TRBV20-1 and TRBJ2-7; TCRdb designates TRBD2, a call that cannot be tested without DNA. Per germline, CDR1 DFQATT and CDR2 SNEGSKA (reference sequence). The CDR3 length is 16 residues. CDR3 in amino acids: CSARDPASGDSYEQYF.

CDR3 protein: CASSELGGANYGYTF. The genes are TRBV2 and TRBJ1-2; the D gene TCRdb calls, TRBD1, cannot be checked with no DNA. Germline values: CDR1 SNHLY, CDR2 FYNNEI. CDR3 length: 15 residues. Full variable domain (outside the CDR3, taken from reference TRBV2 and TRBJ1-2): EPEVTQTPSHQVTQMGQEVILRCVPISNHLYFYWYRQILGQKVEFLVSFYNNEISEKSEIFDDQFSVERPDGSNFTLKIRSTKLEDSAMYFCASSELGGANYGYTFGSGTRLTVV.

CDR3 sequence: CSARNTMSSVSPLHF. This chain joins TRBV20-1 and TRBJ1-6. Germline V gene sequence: CDR1 DFQATT, CDR2 SNEGSKA (reference sequence). The CDR3 spans 15 residues.

V gene TRBV6-6 combines with J gene TRBJ1-1. Germline V lookup: CDR1 MNHNY, CDR2 SVGAGI (reference sequence). This CDR3 is 13 amino acids long. CDR3 in amino acids: CASSGTQYTEAFF.

The chain is built from TRBV12-3 or TRBV12-4 and TRBJ2-1; the D call of TRBD1 rests on TCRdb alone, since no DNA is present to check it. The CDR3 spans 14 residues. CDR3 amino acids: CASSPRGGSDEQFF.

J is TRBJ1-5 and V is TRBV12-3 or TRBV12-4; the D call of TRBD1 rests on TCRdb alone, since no DNA is present to check it. This CDR3 has 16 amino acids. CDR3 sequence reads: CASRPGTISNNQPQHF.

The J gene is TRBJ2-5, the V gene TRBV5-5; absent DNA, TCRdb's TRBD1 call cannot be checked. This CDR3 comprises 15 residues. Germline V gene sequence: CDR1 SGHKS, CDR2 YYEKEE (reference sequence). This CDR3 is CASSSNRGRAETQYF.

V is TRBV10-3 and J is TRBJ1-2. Germline lookup yields CDR1 ENHRY and CDR2 SYGVKD. This CDR3 is 16 amino acids long. The chain's CDR3 is CAISEGYRGDNYGYTF.

The J gene is TRBJ1-2, the V gene TRBV20-1. Per the germline V gene, CDR1 is DFQATT and CDR2 is SNEGSKA (reference sequence). The CDR3 sequence is 14 residues long. The CDR3 reads CSARGPGPGEGYTF.

This chain joins TRBV7-2 and TRBJ2-5; as DNA is missing, the TRBD1 call by TCRdb cannot be tested. Germline V gives CDR1 SGHTA, CDR2 FQGNSA. The CDR3 runs to 14 residues. This chain's CDR3 is CASSSNPGRETQYF.

The gene calls are TRBV4-1 and TRBJ1-2. The CDR3 totals 13 residues. Germline V gene data show CDR1 as MGHRA and CDR2 as YSYEKL. The CDR3 region is CASSQAPNYGYTF.

The chain uses TRBV5-6 and TRBJ2-7; TCRdb calls TRBD1, which cannot be checked without DNA. Germline CDR1 reads SGHDT; CDR2 reads YYEEEE. This CDR3 has 13 amino acids. This CDR3 reads CASLTGAGYEQYF.

V and J are TRBV29-1 and TRBJ1-1. The CDR3 runs 14 residues. Looked up from germline, CDR1 is SQVTM and CDR2 is ANQGSEA. The chain's CDR3 is CSVEVGGRNTEAFF.

V usage is TRBV7-2 and J usage is TRBJ2-3; lacking DNA, the TRBD1 call made by TCRdb goes unchecked. The CDR3 runs to 15 residues. In germline, CDR1 is SGHTA, CDR2 FQGNSA. The CDR3 protein is CASSLEGEGADTQYF.

The V call is TRBV7-9, the J call TRBJ2-5; TCRdb's D gene call, TRBD2, goes unchecked for lack of DNA. The CDR3 covers 15 residues. Germline loops: CDR1 SEHNR, CDR2 FQNEAQ (reference sequence). The CDR3 sequence is CASSLGLAVNETQYF.